The 22 T cell receptor beta chains below all came from one sample that was sequenced in a study of shared clonotypes between healthy human individuals. The assay was immunoSEQ multiplex PCR, and TCRdb's table has in-frame clones only and misses some. The data hold 2 million to 2.5 million clones, with 90% to 95% observed a single time. Terminally differentiated effector memory CD45RA+ cells were excluded from the naive CD8 cells, which were CD45RO-negative and positively selected for CCR7. The source material was naive CD8+ T cells from PBMCs. The origin of the receptors is a man between 18 and 29 years old in good health. Some clones in this sample may be carry-over from other donors' samples.

The V call is TRBV4-2, the J call TRBJ2-5; 11 bases align to TRBD2. Looked up from germline, CDR1 is LGHNA and CDR2 is YNFKEQ. The V segment lost 0 bases and the J segment 4 bases; nucleotides outside the gene matches: 7. This CDR3 comprises 17 residues. The CDR3 coding sequence is TGTGCCAGCAGCCAAGACGGCCTACTAGCGGGAGTAGAGACCCAGTACTTC. This sequence encodes CASSQDGLLAGVETQYF.

The chain combines TRBV28 with TRBJ2-7; D gene uncertain. V gave up 10 bases and J gave up 7 bases, with 14 bases separating them. The CDR3 length is 11 residues. CDR1 and CDR2 (germline): MDHEN, SYDVKM. Written as DNA, the CDR3 is TGTGCCACCCACCACCTCGTTGAGCAGTACTTC. Protein sequence: CATHHLVEQYF.

The gene calls are TRBV19 and TRBJ1-2; D gene unclear. With 5 bases removed from V and 2 bases from J, the gap between germline ends came to 21 bases. The CDR3 sequence is 17 residues long. The germline gives CDR1 LNHDA, CDR2 SQIVND (reference sequence). The CDR3 loop reads CASSLVPGLRENYGYTF. The CDR3 DNA sequence: TGTGCCAGTAGTCTAGTCCCGGGGTTGAGGGAAAACTATGGCTACACCTTC.

The chain is built from TRBV27 and TRBJ2-7; 8 bases fit TRBD2. With V trimmed by 10 bases and J by 4 bases, 6 bases remained unmatched. The CDR3 extends over 12 amino acids. CDR1 is MNHEY, CDR2 SMNVEV, per germline (reference sequence). The CDR3 coding sequence is TGTGCCACCGGGACTAGGTCGTACGAGCAGTACTTC. As protein: CATGTRSYEQYF.

This clone came up a few times. V and J are TRBV9 and TRBJ1-1, with unresolved D. This CDR3 region has 15 residues. CDR1 and CDR2 from the germline V gene are SGDLS and YYNGEE. Between the trimmed V and J ends, which lost 0 bases and 4 bases, there was a span of 13 bases. CDR3 in DNA: TGTGCCAGCAGCGTAGTGGAAGGATTCGGCACTGAAGCTTTCTTT. Amino acids: CASSVVEGFGTEAFF.

The gene calls are TRBV5-1 and TRBJ2-7, with D perhaps TRBD1 or TRBD2 (5 bases each). V dropped 0 bases and J dropped 5 bases, with 12 bases sitting between them. The CDR3 runs to 14 residues. Looked up from germline, CDR1 is SGHRS and CDR2 is YFSETQ. The CDR3 is CASSLVRDGDEQYF. The CDR3 DNA sequence: TGCGCCAGCAGCTTGGTAAGGGACGGGGACGAGCAGTACTTC.

With regard to this clone: Distinct nucleotide sequences in the sample also encode this CDR3. V is TRBV7-9 and J is TRBJ2-5, with TRBD1 as a possible D gene (5 bases). CDR3 size: 13 residues. The germline gives CDR1 SEHNR, CDR2 FQNEAQ (reference sequence). V was trimmed by 4 bases and J by 5 bases, leaving 11 bases between them. For the CDR3, the DNA is TGTGCCAGCAGCTCGCAGGGCGTGGAGACCCAGTACTTC. Translated: CASSSQGVETQYF.

This clone was seen a single time. The rearrangement uses TRBV28 and TRBJ2-1, with 9 positions matching TRBD1. Germline CDR1 is MDHEN and CDR2 is SYDVKM. V lost 6 bases, J lost 1 base, and 13 bases stayed unmatched. The CDR3 has 18 amino acids. The CDR3, as DNA: TGTGCCAGCAGCCCGGGACAGGGTTTTATAGGATCCTACAATGAGCAGTTCTTC. Protein: CASSPGQGFIGSYNEQFF.

This clone was observed a single time. The genes are TRBV7-9 and TRBJ1-2, with a possible D match to TRBD1 (6 bases). The CDR3 runs 14 residues. Trimming stripped 6 bases from V and 4 bases from J, with 15 bases between. The germline CDR1 and CDR2 sequences are SEHNR and FQNEAQ (reference sequence). The CDR3, as DNA: TGTGCCAGCAGGATCCCGGACAGCACCTATGGCTACACCTTC. Translated: CASRIPDSTYGYTF.

The rearrangement uses TRBV15 and TRBJ2-3; TRBD2 aligns across 9 bases. CDR1 LNHNV and CDR2 YYDKDF come from the germline V gene (reference sequence). The CDR3 runs 16 residues. The V and J ends lost 3 bases and 4 bases, in that order; junction bases with no gene match: 8. The CDR3 coding sequence is TGTGCCACCAGCAGGGGCGTGGTAGCGGGAGCAGATACGCAGTATTTT. Its translation is CATSRGVVAGADTQYF.

This clone is a singleton in its sample. The chain couples TRBV5-1 to TRBJ2-3; D unresolved. The CDR3 is 14 residues long. V was trimmed by 0 bases and J by 4 bases, leaving 9 bases between them. CDR1 and CDR2 from the germline V gene are SGHRS and YFSETQ. CDR3 sequence reads: CASSLERRSDTQYF. CDR3 nucleotides: TGCGCCAGCAGCTTGGAAAGACGGTCAGATACGCAGTATTTT.

This CDR3 is CASTGGNGYTF. CDR3 nucleotides: TGTGCCAGCACGGGAGGCAATGGCTACACCTTC. This chain connects TRBV2 to TRBJ1-2, with no clear D. The CDR3 loop spans 11 amino acids. The V and J ends lost 7 bases and 6 bases respectively, with 9 bases between them. Per germline, CDR1 SNHLY and CDR2 FYNNEI.

This sequence joins TRBV13 and TRBJ2-5; 11 nucleotides line up with TRBD2. The CDR3 spans 16 residues. CDR1 is PRHDT and CDR2 is FYEKMQ in the germline V gene (reference sequence). V lost 5 bases, J lost 2 bases, and 7 bases stayed unmatched. CDR3 sequence reads: CASSQEGLADQETQYF. The CDR3 region has the DNA TGTGCCAGCAGCCAAGAGGGACTAGCGGATCAAGAGACCCAGTACTTC. The entire variable domain, with the rest obtained from reference TRBV13 and TRBJ2-5, is as follows: AAGVIQSPRHLIKEKRETATLKCYPIPRHDTVYWYQQGPGQDPQFLISFYEKMQSDKGSIPDRFSAQQFSDYHSELNMSSLELGDSALYFCASSQEGLADQETQYFGPGTRLLVL.

The rearrangement uses TRBV6-5 and TRBJ2-7; TRBD2 agrees at 11 bases. The V segment lost 2 bases and the J segment 3 bases; nucleotides outside the gene matches: 3. Germline CDR1 and CDR2: MNHEY and SVGAGI. The CDR3 extends over 15 amino acids. The CDR3 sequence is CASSYASGRIYEQYF. CDR3 nucleotide sequence: TGTGCCAGCAGTTACGCTAGCGGGAGGATCTACGAGCAGTACTTC.

The chain uses TRBV28 and TRBJ2-7; D gene uncertain. V was trimmed by 5 bases and J by 1 base, leaving 9 bases between them. The CDR3 contains 13 residues. Germline lookup yields CDR1 MDHEN and CDR2 SYDVKM. CDR3 DNA sequence: TGTGCCAGCAGTACAAAGGGTTCCTACGAGCAGTACTTC. Encoded protein: CASSTKGSYEQYF.

Note on this clone: Other DNA sequences from this sample encode an identical CDR3 as well. The rearrangement joins TRBV13 to TRBJ2-1; D is perhaps TRBD1 (6 bases). CDR3 length: 14 amino acids. CDR1 and CDR2 from the germline V gene are PRHDT and FYEKMQ (reference sequence). The germline V and J ends were trimmed by 5 bases and 0 bases, with 8 bases remaining between them. The CDR3 DNA sequence: TGTGCCAGCAGCCCACAGGGCTCCTACAATGAGCAGTTCTTC. Translation gives CASSPQGSYNEQFF.

V usage is TRBV19 and J usage is TRBJ1-5; a weak D match, TRBD1 (6 bases). CDR1 is LNHDA and CDR2 is SQIVND in the germline V gene (reference sequence). The CDR3 length is 16 residues. Trimming removed 5 bases at V and 6 bases at J, with 20 bases between. The DNA for the CDR3 is TGTGCCAGTAGTCCACAGGGACCTGATAGCGGTCAGCCCCAGCATTTT. Translating gives CASSPQGPDSGQPQHF.

V gene TRBV6-5 combines with J gene TRBJ2-2; the D is unclear. CDR3 length equals 11 residues. Germline V gene sequence: CDR1 MNHEY, CDR2 SVGAGI. Trimming cost V 8 bases and J 3 bases, with 4 bases left between them. CDR3 nucleotides: TGTGCCAGCGAATACACCGGGGAGCTGTTTTTT. Its protein product is CASEYTGELFF.

This chain joins TRBV2 and TRBJ2-7; 7 bases align to TRBD2. This CDR3 comprises 17 residues. Germline CDR1 reads SNHLY; CDR2 reads FYNNEI. With V trimmed by 8 bases and J by 0 bases, 16 bases remained unmatched. CDR3 bases: TGTGCCAGCTTTTTGGCCTCCGGGACTAAAAGCTCCTACGAGCAGTACTTC. It specifies CASFLASGTKSSYEQYF.

The chain has TRBV7-7 and TRBJ2-2, with D tentatively TRBD1 (6 bases). CDR1 is SSHAT, CDR2 FNYEAQ, per germline (reference sequence). CDR3 length equals 14 residues. Trimming cost V 5 bases and J 1 base, with 8 bases left between them. The CDR3 is CASSQGWNTGELFF. CDR3 nucleotides: TGTGCCAGCAGCCAGGGGTGGAACACCGGGGAGCTGTTTTTT.

The V and J genes are TRBV27 and TRBJ2-6; 8 bases align to TRBD1. The CDR3 is 16 amino acids. Looked up from germline, CDR1 is MNHEY and CDR2 is SMNVEV (reference sequence). V lost 8 bases, J lost 4 bases, and 10 bases stayed unmatched. In DNA, the CDR3 is TGTGCCAGCCTACCAGGGGGCCTAGGCGGGGCCAACGTCCTGACTTTC. Translation gives CASLPGGLGGANVLTF.

Written as DNA, the CDR3 is TGTGCCAGCAGTTTTTCCGGGGTCCAGATTCAGTACTTC. Protein product: CASSFSGVQIQYF. The rearrangement links TRBV28 to TRBJ2-7; possible D gene TRBD2, 5 bases. V was shortened by 3 bases and J by 10 bases, with 16 bases between the two germline ends. The CDR3 totals 13 residues. Per germline, CDR1 MDHEN and CDR2 SYDVKM.